This T cell receptor beta chain derives from a study of siplizumab effects on memory and regulatory T cells. Findings and caveats of the study: Siplizumab significantly lowered the alloreactive sequences that could be traced to unstimulated CD4+ memory cells. Mean Treg-derived proportions of mappable alloreactive CD4+ clones were over 65% for siplizumab and about 28% for controls. Apparently more diverse than memory cells, naive T cells also seemed major alloresponse contributors.

Sequencing used immunoSEQ multiplex PCR; TCRdb keeps in-frame clones, though not all of them. Among some 100,000 clones listed, about 93% were seen once. Germline V lookup: CDR1 MRHNA, CDR2 SNTAGT. The CDR3 totals 15 residues. J was trimmed by 8 bases and V by 3 bases; bases with no gene match: 8. Concerning this clone itself: Its specificity is not known.

The sequencing sample was made of Tregs sorted from blood. This receptor was obtained from a human donor in good health. The chain employs TRBV6-4 and TRBJ2-1; 9 bases are a match to TRBD2. CDR3 DNA: TGTGCCAGCAGTGAAGAGGCGGGAGGGTTGGATGAGCAGTTCTTC. The encoded protein is CASSEEAGGLDEQFF.